The text below deals with one T cell receptor beta chain. This sample is drawn from a study of blood T cell repertoires in COVID-19. Across the study: From the United States, Italy and Spain came samples of acute and convalescent COVID-19.

Original processing methods: Amplification of reference gene primers provided the estimated nucleated cell counts. Only in-frame clones appear in the TCRdb table, and some are missing; sequencing was by immunoSEQ multiplex PCR. That table furnishes V, J and clone size, whereas the DNA furnished D and trimming. Of some 230,000 clones in the sample, roughly 85% were seen once. The CDR3 has 15 amino acids. The V gene's germline CDR1 is LGHDT and CDR2 YNNKEL (reference sequence). J gave up 12 bases and V 0 bases, and 8 bases lay outside the gene matches. Material for sequencing was peripheral blood. The clonotype comes from a man in his forties with acute or convalescent COVID-19. The chain joins TRBV3-1 (or the pseudogene TRBV3-2) to TRBJ1-4, with 9 bases aligning to TRBD1. The CDR3 DNA follows: TGTGCCAGCAGCCAAGATGGGACAGGGCCGACAGAACTGTTTTTT. Protein product: CASSQDGTGPTELFF.